The clone carrying this T cell receptor (beta chain) appeared many times. The iRepertoire nested amplicon-rescue multiplex PCR amplified TCR alpha and beta CDR3s from RNA. TCRdb redid the calling of the multiplex PCR reads with MiXCR, one entry per CDR3 protein. The repertoire has approximately 100,000 distinct CDR3 sequences, 25% to 30% of them found once; the top ten carry about 40%. The data were obtained in a study of glioma-infiltrating T cells. Germline trimming cut 6 bases from V and 0 bases from J; bases unmatched to any gene: 9. The CDR3 extends over 17 amino acids. Germline CDR1 reads DFQATT; CDR2 reads SNEGSKA (reference sequence).

V is TRBV20-1 and J is TRBJ2-1, with 12 nucleotides matching TRBD2. The sequence was collected from a human donor with low-grade glioma or glioblastoma, undergoing nonglioma brain surgery, or in good health (not recorded which). What was sequenced was glioma tissue, nonneoplastic brain tissue, or PBMCs (not recorded which). CDR3 coding DNA: TGCAGTGCACCGGGACTAGCGGGTGTTTCCTCCTACAATGAGCAGTTCTTC. This translates into CSAPGLAGVSSYNEQFF.